This T cell receptor (beta chain) came from a study of long-term antiretroviral therapy in people with HIV. Across the study: A decade or so separates the oldest specimens from the later 2015 immediate-ART recommendation. Overall study results and limits: Increased diversity was seen after ART, yet it remained lower than in transplant donor controls.

In the United States, treatment was given to all participants with HIV. This clone was counted a single time. Its antigen is currently unknown. Running of the v3.0 immunoSEQ assay took place at survey level. It was roughly 40,000-55,000 T-cell genomes per sample that sequencing targeted. Profiled with immunoSEQ multiplex PCR; TCRdb holds only in-frame clones, not every one. The data hold about 28,000 clones, with 84% observed a single time. The V end was cut by 2 bases, the J end by 0 bases, with 11 bases between. This CDR3 spans 15 amino acids. Germline lookup yields CDR1 SGHDT and CDR2 YYEEEE. The input for sequencing was unsorted PBMCs, taken 0.4 years after starting antiretroviral therapy. The origin of this receptor is a man aged 18 to 29 with HIV. The chain combines TRBV5-6 with TRBJ1-1; no clear D. CDR3 nucleotides: TGTGCCAGCAGCTTCAGGCGCACCATGAACACTGAAGCTTTCTTT. Amino acid sequence: CASSFRRTMNTEAFF.